Sequencing of this T cell receptor beta chain was carried out in a study of Ad26.COV2.S vaccination and SARS-CoV-2 variants. General study results and limits: Overall T cell responses may have been underestimated by the analyses of TCR breadth and depth. Recipients of either vaccine or placebo displayed similar breadth of non-spike TCRs. It was vaccine recipients, not placebo recipients, who had the higher spike-specific TCR breadth. Reported post-vaccination CD8+ and CD4+ T cell responses to spike showed substantial breadth.

Trimming stripped 3 bases from V and 5 bases from J, with 7 bases between. The CDR3 loop spans 12 amino acids. CDR1 and CDR2 from the germline V gene are MDHEN and SYDVKM. As for this clone: Its cognate antigen is unknown.

Measured with immunoSEQ multiplex PCR; TCRdb has only the in-frame clones, and not every one. This sample has under 95,000 clones; around 82% occur once, and the top ten carry about 17%. The sample in question was peripheral blood, obtained after recovery from COVID-19. The V and J genes are TRBV28 and TRBJ2-5, with no clear D. The TCR sequence derives from a human donor who had recovered from COVID-19. DNA for the CDR3: TGTGCCAGCAGTTTGGTTCGGGAGACCCAGTACTTC. Amino acids: CASSLVRETQYF.